This T cell receptor beta chain was identified during a study of T cells in Graves' hyperthyroidism and ophthalmopathy. With respect to this clonotype: What it recognizes is unknown.

Exclusion of patients followed from uncontrolled infection, other autoimmune disease, pregnancy or lactation. General study findings and limits: Blood also held most thyroid clonotypes expanded beyond 0.001.

The CDR3 regions of TCR beta were amplified from RNA transcripts. TCR CDR3 regions were first amplified by RT-PCR with HTBI primers. Each CDR3 protein gets one entry after TCRdb re-called the multiplex PCR reads with MiXCR. This table holds under 700,000 distinct CDR3 sequences, around 15% found once. What was sequenced was blood. This sequence originates from a woman between 18 and 29 years old with Graves' hyperthyroidism.

The CDR3: CASSVRGTNQPQHF. DNA for the CDR3: TGTGCCAGCAGTGTCCGAGGGACCAATCAGCCCCAGCATTTT. The chain carries TRBV2 and TRBJ1-5; D might be TRBD1 (5 bases). Trimming left V 4 bases short and J 3 bases short, with 10 bases between. The CDR3 is 14 amino acids. Germline V gene sequence: CDR1 SNHLY, CDR2 FYNNEI.